Detailed here is one T cell receptor (beta chain). Its antigen is not known. The CDR3 covers 15 residues. V lost 4 bases and J 2 bases, leaving 14 bases between the germline ends. Germline V gives CDR1 SGHTS, CDR2 YDEGEE. Only in-frame clones appear in the TCRdb table, and some are missing; sequencing was by immunoSEQ multiplex PCR. The table lists about 92,000 clones, 85% to 90% of them singletons. This specimen comes from a study of T cell responses to AZD1222 COVID-19 vaccine. Study information: Both about-4-week and about-12-week second-dose recipients were combined. Overall study results and limits: Sampling that yielded the repertoires occurred only after the peak T cell response. Researchers report vaccine-associated CD4 TCRs spanning spike, with dominance at 160-218 and 743-854.

The sample was peripheral blood, taken on day 0 of AZD1222 vaccination. This clonotype was obtained from an adult in good health. The J gene is TRBJ2-3, the V gene TRBV5-8; a possible D gene is TRBD2 (6 bases). In DNA form, the CDR3 reads TGTGCCAGCAGCCCCTCAGGGCGGGACACAGATACGCAGTATTTT. Its protein product is CASSPSGRDTDTQYF.